This T cell receptor (beta chain) was captured in a study of identical twins. This clonotype turned up a few times. The antigen remains undetermined. TCRdb processed the 5' RACE reads anew with MiXCR; each CDR3 protein has one entry. The sample lists just over 500,000 distinct CDR3 sequences, less than 25% occurring once. Study-level results: Abundant beta clonotypes from cord blood bore fewer insertions; memory repertoires lacked this pattern. The study based its conclusions on cross-sectional statistical analysis and did not follow the same donors.

Germline CDR1 is MRHNA and CDR2 is SNTAGT. This CDR3 contains 13 residues. The V end lost 3 bases, the J end lost 10 bases, and 10 bases lay between the germline ends. This sample was also put to use in a study of T cells expressing NK-cell markers. That publication notes: The study sequenced eight donors, seven HCMV-seropositive and one seronegative. One observes that, in several donors, these clonotypes were also the leading ones within the CD3+CD56-NKG2C+ fraction.

The receptor was isolated from a woman between 18 and 29 years old in good health. This chain connects TRBV6-4 to TRBJ1-6, with D unresolved. Specimen: CD4+ T cells sorted from blood. The CDR3 loop reads CASSESGNSPLHF. CDR3 DNA: TGTGCCAGCAGTGAATCGGGGAACTCACCCCTCCACTTT.